Below, 20 T cell receptor beta chains from the same sample are listed, as sequenced in a study of monozygotic twins with cystic fibrosis. Libraries were prepared by immunoSEQ multiplex PCR; TCRdb keeps only in-frame clonotypes and omits some of them. The sample contains about 36,000 clones, nearly 85% of which appear only once. Sequenced sample: blood. The receptors were gathered from a girl aged 2 to 9 with cystic fibrosis.

The chain links TRBV29-1 to TRBJ1-2; 7 bases fit TRBD1. Germline CDR1 is SQVTM and CDR2 is ANQGSEA. CDR3 length: 12 residues. The trim removed 3 bases at V and 7 bases at J, leaving 5 bases unmatched. The CDR3 is CSVDRPGGGYTF. CDR3 DNA: TGCAGCGTTGATCGGCCAGGGGGTGGCTACACCTTC.

The chain joins TRBV4-2 to TRBJ1-4; 10 bases fit TRBD1. CDR3 length: 19 residues. V was pared by 1 base and J by 0 bases, with 8 bases of the junction left unmatched. Germline V gene data show CDR1 as LGHNA and CDR2 as YNFKEQ. The CDR3, as DNA: TGTGCCAGCAGCCAAGCCCGACAGGGGGCTGGACCAACTAATGAAAAACTGTTTTTT. Translated, it gives CASSQARQGAGPTNEKLFF.

V and J are TRBV5-4 and TRBJ1-6, with a weak D call TRBD1 (6 bases). This CDR3 region has 15 residues. CDR1 is SGHNT and CDR2 is YYREEE in the germline V gene (reference sequence). V was cut by 1 base and J by 1 base, with 6 bases left in between. The CDR3 here is CASSLQGSYNSPLHF. The CDR3 region has the DNA TGTGCCAGCAGCTTGCAGGGGTCCTATAATTCACCCCTCCACTTT. Using reference TRBV5-4 and TRBJ1-6 for the parts outside the CDR3, the full variable domain is ETGVTQSPTHLIKTRGQQVTLRCSSQSGHNTVSWYQQALGQGPQFIFQYYREEENGRGNFPPRFSGLQFPNYSSELNVNALELDDSALYLCASSLQGSYNSPLHFGNGTRLTVT.

The chain joins TRBV7-8 to TRBJ2-2; D ambiguous. CDR1 is SGHVS and CDR2 is FQNEAQ in the germline V gene. V lost 8 bases to trimming and J lost 0 bases, with 22 bases between them. The CDR3 is made up of 18 amino acids. The CDR3 DNA sequence: TGTGCCAGCCGCCCCCCCGGACGAAGCTCCGCGAACACCGGGGAGCTGTTTTTT. Amino acid sequence: CASRPPGRSSANTGELFF.

V gene TRBV6-5 combines with J gene TRBJ1-3, with no clear D. The CDR3 is made up of 12 amino acids. The V end lost 6 bases, the J end lost 0 bases, and 3 bases lay between the germline ends. Looked up from germline, CDR1 is MNHEY and CDR2 is SVGAGI. CDR3 sequence (DNA): TGTGCCAGCAGAGGCTCTGGAAACACCATATATTTT. It codes for CASRGSGNTIYF.

The rearrangement links TRBV30 to TRBJ2-7; 8 positions agree with TRBD1. Germline CDR1 is GTSNPN and CDR2 is SVGIG (reference sequence). Trimming removed 2 bases from V and 2 bases from J; junction bases left unmatched: 8. This CDR3 contains 15 residues. CDR3 sequence (DNA): TGTGCCTGGAGTCCTTTGGGGACAGGAGCCTACGAGCAGTACTTC. Its protein product is CAWSPLGTGAYEQYF.

The V gene is TRBV5-6, the J gene TRBJ1-4; D remains unclear. The germline V gene encodes CDR1 SGHDT and CDR2 YYEEEE. V shed 0 bases and J shed 0 bases, with 9 bases lying between them. There are 16 residues in the CDR3. The CDR3 spells CASSLDSGTTNEKLFF. As DNA, the CDR3 is TGTGCCAGCAGCTTGGACAGCGGAACAACTAATGAAAAACTGTTTTTT.

The chain employs TRBV4-3 and TRBJ2-1; no clear D. Germline CDR1 and CDR2: LGHNA and YSLEER. The CDR3 totals 15 residues. V was shortened by 1 base and J by 7 bases, with 14 bases between the two germline ends. CDR3 sequence: CASSQVPGTRNEQFF. In DNA form, the CDR3 reads TGCGCCAGCAGCCAAGTACCGGGTACGCGGAATGAGCAGTTCTTC.

This clone has only one observation. The chain uses TRBV29-1 and TRBJ1-4; D is ambiguous. V lost 4 bases and J lost 0, with 15 bases in between. This CDR3 has 16 residues. Per germline, CDR1 SQVTM and CDR2 ANQGSEA. CDR3 in amino acids: CSVADKATATNEKLFF. CDR3 nucleotide sequence: TGCAGCGTTGCCGACAAGGCCACTGCAACTAATGAAAAACTGTTTTTT.

CDR3 loop: CASTPAGRDNSPLHF. CDR3 DNA sequence: TGTGCCAGCACACCGGCGGGGCGCGATAATTCACCCCTCCACTTT. This chain joins TRBV6-6 and TRBJ1-6; D is perhaps TRBD1 (5 bases). Trimming cost V 7 bases and J 5 bases, with 15 bases left between them. Germline V gene lookup returns CDR1 MNHNY and CDR2 SVGAGI (reference sequence). The CDR3 spans 15 residues.

This clone was seen a few times. The chain carries TRBV7-3 and TRBJ1-5; tentative D call: TRBD1 (6 bases). In germline, CDR1 is SGHTA, CDR2 FQGTGA. Trimming pared 5 bases from V and 2 bases from J, leaving 10 bases between. The CDR3 contains 14 residues. The CDR3 coding sequence is TGTGCCAGCAGCCTAAGGGGGGGCAATCAGCCCCAGCATTTT. This translates into CASSLRGGNQPQHF.

The chain combines TRBV7-2 with TRBJ2-2; D is undetermined. This CDR3 has 13 residues. The V gene's germline CDR1 is SGHTA and CDR2 FQGNSA. The V end lost 1 base, the J end lost 7 bases, and 7 bases lay between the germline ends. This chain's CDR3 is CASSLGLGGELFF. The DNA for the CDR3 is TGTGCCAGCAGCTTAGGACTGGGCGGGGAGCTGTTTTTT.

The V call is TRBV4-2, the J call TRBJ2-3; 9 positions match TRBD2. This CDR3 is built from 16 residues. After removal of 0 bases from V and 4 bases from J, the junction contained 5 bases not matched to a gene. Germline CDR1 LGHNA, CDR2 YNFKEQ. The CDR3 is CASSQEGAGGADTQYF. The CDR3 DNA reads as TGTGCCAGCAGCCAAGAGGGAGCGGGGGGCGCAGATACGCAGTATTTT.

This clone was seen a few times. The CDR3 region has the DNA TGTGCCAGCAGCTTAGTTCTGACAGGGCGGAATGGCTACACCTTC. This encodes CASSLVLTGRNGYTF. V and J are TRBV7-8 and TRBJ1-2, with 7 bases matching TRBD1. The CDR3 loop spans 15 amino acids. J was trimmed by 6 bases and V by 1 base; bases with no gene match: 8. The germline V gene has CDR1 SGHVS and CDR2 FQNEAQ.

This chain uses TRBV4-1 with TRBJ1-1; TRBD1 matches 9 bases. The J segment lost 4 bases and the V segment lost 2 bases, leaving 5 bases of the junction unmatched. Looked up from germline, CDR1 is MGHRA and CDR2 is YSYEKL. This CDR3 spans 15 amino acids. CDR3 sequence: CASSQHRGQATEAFF. CDR3 nucleotides: TGCGCCAGCAGCCAACACAGGGGGCAGGCCACTGAAGCTTTCTTT.

This chain links TRBV29-1 with TRBJ2-4; D is uncertain. The germline V gene has CDR1 SQVTM and CDR2 ANQGSEA. CDR3 length: 12 residues. V lost 1 base, J lost 7 bases, and 8 bases lay in between. The CDR3 DNA sequence: TGCAGCGTTGAAGTTATGGAGAACATTCAGTACTTC. This encodes CSVEVMENIQYF. The variable domain in full, completed from reference TRBV29-1 and TRBJ2-4, reads SAVISQKPSRDICQRGTSLTIQCQVDSQVTMMFWYRQQPGQSLTLIATANQGSEATYESGFVIDKFPISRPNLTFSTLTVSNMSPEDSSIYLCSVEVMENIQYFGAGTRLSVL.

V usage is TRBV29-1 and J usage is TRBJ2-1; 12 positions agree with TRBD2. J gave up 8 bases and V 4 bases, and 9 bases lay outside the gene matches. Germline CDR1 SQVTM, CDR2 ANQGSEA. The CDR3 has 15 residues. The CDR3 region is CSVGTLAGGPDEQFF. As DNA, the CDR3 is TGCAGCGTTGGGACCCTAGCGGGGGGGCCGGATGAGCAGTTCTTC.

In this sample, this clone turned up once. The chain uses TRBV30 and TRBJ2-7, with D possibly matching TRBD2 (6 bases). Looked up from germline, CDR1 is GTSNPN and CDR2 is SVGIG (reference sequence). Trimming left V 8 bases short and J 0 bases short, with 14 bases between. This CDR3 has 13 residues. The CDR3 region is CAGGSGSSYEQYF. The CDR3 DNA reads TGTGCCGGGGGGTCGGGGAGCTCCTACGAGCAGTACTTC.

This clone was observed a handful of times. CDR3 coding DNA: TGTGCCAGCGACAACCACAGGGAAGATTACGAGCAGTACTTC. Encoded protein: CASDNHREDYEQYF. The rearrangement links TRBV7-3 to TRBJ2-7; possibly TRBD1 for D (6 bases). V gave up 8 bases and J gave up 4 bases, with 18 bases separating them. This CDR3 is built from 14 residues. Germline-derived CDR1 and CDR2 are SGHTA and FQGTGA.

This rearrangement joins TRBV5-1 to TRBJ2-2, with 7 bases fitting TRBD2. Germline V gene sequence: CDR1 SGHRS, CDR2 YFSETQ. V shed 1 base and J 0 bases; nucleotides not matched to a gene: 0. This CDR3 comprises 15 residues. The DNA of the CDR3 is TGCGCCAGCAGCTTGACTAGCGCGAACACCGGGGAGCTGTTTTTT. It is translated as CASSLTSANTGELFF.